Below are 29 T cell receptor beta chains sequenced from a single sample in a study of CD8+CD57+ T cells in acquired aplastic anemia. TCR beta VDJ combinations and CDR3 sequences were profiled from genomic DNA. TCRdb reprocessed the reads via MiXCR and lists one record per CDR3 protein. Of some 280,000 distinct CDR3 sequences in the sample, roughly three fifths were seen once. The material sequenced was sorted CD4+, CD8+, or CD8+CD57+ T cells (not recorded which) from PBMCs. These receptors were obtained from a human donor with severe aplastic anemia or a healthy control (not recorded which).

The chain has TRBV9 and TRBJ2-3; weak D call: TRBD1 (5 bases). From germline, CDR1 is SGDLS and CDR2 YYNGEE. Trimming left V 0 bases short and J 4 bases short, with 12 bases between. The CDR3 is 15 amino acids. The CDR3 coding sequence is TGTGCCAGCAGCGTAGATGGCAGGGTAGCAGATACGCAGTATTTT. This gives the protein CASSVDGRVADTQYF.

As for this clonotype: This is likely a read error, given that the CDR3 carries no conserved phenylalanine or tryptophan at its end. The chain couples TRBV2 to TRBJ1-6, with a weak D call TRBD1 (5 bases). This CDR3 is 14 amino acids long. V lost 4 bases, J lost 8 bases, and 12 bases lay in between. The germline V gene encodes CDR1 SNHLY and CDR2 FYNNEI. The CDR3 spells CASSGGRSDSPLHL. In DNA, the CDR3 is TGTGCCAGCAGTGGGGGACGGTCTGATTCACCCCTCCACCTT.

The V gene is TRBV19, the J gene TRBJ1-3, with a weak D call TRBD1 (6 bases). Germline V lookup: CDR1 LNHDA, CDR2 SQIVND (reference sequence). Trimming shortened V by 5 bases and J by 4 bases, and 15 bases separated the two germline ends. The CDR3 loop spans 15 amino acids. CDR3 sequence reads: CASSPTGAKGNTIYF. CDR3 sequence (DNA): TGTGCCAGTAGTCCAACGGGGGCTAAAGGAAACACCATATATTTT.

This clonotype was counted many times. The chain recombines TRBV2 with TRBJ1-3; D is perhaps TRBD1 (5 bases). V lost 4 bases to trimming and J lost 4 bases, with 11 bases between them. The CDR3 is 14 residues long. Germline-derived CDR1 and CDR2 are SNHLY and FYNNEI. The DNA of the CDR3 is TGTGCCAGCAGTGTTGGAGGGGTAGGAAACACCATATATTTT. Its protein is CASSVGGVGNTIYF. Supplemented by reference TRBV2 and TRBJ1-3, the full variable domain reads EPEVTQTPSHQVTQMGQEVILRCVPISNHLYFYWYRQILGQKVEFLVSFYNNEISEKSEIFDDQFSVERPDGSNFTLKIRSTKLEDSAMYFCASSVGGVGNTIYFGEGSWLTVV.

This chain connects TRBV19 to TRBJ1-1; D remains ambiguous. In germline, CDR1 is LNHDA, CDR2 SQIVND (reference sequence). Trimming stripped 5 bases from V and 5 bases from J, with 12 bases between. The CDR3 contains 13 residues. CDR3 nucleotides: TGTGCCAGTAGTGGCCCGAAGATAACTGAAGCTTTCTTT. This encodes CASSGPKITEAFF.

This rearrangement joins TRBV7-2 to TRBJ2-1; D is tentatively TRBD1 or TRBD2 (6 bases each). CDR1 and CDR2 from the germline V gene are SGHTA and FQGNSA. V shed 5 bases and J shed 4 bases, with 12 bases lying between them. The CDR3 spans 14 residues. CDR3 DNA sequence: TGTGCCAGCAGCGTTAAAGGGGGGTACAATGAGCAGTTCTTC. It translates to CASSVKGGYNEQFF.

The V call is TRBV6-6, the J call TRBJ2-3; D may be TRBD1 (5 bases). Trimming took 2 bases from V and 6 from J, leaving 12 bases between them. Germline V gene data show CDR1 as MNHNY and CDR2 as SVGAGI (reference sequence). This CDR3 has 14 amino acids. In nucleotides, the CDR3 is TGTGCCAGCAGTTACACAGGAGTGTGGGATACGCAGTATTTT. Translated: CASSYTGVWDTQYF.

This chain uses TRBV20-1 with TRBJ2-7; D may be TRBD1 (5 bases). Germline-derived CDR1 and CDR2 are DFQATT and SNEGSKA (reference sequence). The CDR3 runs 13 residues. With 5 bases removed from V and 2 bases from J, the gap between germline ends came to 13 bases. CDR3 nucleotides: TGCAGTGCTTCCCGGCAGGGTCCCTACGAGCAGTACTTC. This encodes CSASRQGPYEQYF.

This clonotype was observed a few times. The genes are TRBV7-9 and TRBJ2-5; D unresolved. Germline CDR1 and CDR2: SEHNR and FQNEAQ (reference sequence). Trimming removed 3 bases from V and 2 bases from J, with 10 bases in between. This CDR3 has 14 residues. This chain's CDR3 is CASSFRMDQETQYF. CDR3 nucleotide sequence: TGTGCCAGCAGCTTCCGTATGGATCAAGAGACCCAGTACTTC.

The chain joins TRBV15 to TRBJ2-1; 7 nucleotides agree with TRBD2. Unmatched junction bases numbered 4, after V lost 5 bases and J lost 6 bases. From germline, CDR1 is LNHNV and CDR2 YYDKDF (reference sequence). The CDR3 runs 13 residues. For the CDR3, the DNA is TGTGCCACCAGCGGGGGACTATTCAATGAGCAGTTCTTC. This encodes CATSGGLFNEQFF.

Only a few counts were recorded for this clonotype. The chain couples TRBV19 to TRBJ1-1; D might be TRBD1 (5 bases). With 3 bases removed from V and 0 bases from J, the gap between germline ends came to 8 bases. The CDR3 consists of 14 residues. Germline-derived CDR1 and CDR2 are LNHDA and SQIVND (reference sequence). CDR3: CASSIKGLNTEAFF. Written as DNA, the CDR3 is TGTGCCAGTAGTATTAAGGGGTTGAACACTGAAGCTTTCTTT.

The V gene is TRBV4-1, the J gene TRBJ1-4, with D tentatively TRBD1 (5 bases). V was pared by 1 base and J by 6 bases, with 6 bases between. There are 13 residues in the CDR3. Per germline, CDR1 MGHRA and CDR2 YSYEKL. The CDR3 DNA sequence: TGCGCCAGCAGCCAAGGGGGGTATGAAAAACTGTTTTTT. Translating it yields CASSQGGYEKLFF.

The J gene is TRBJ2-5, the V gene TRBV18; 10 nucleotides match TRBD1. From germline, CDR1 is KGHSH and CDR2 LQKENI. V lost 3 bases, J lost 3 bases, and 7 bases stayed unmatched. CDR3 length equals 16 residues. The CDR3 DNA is TGTGCCAGCTCACCTCTCGGGACAGGGGATAAAGAGACCCAGTACTTC. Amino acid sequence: CASSPLGTGDKETQYF.

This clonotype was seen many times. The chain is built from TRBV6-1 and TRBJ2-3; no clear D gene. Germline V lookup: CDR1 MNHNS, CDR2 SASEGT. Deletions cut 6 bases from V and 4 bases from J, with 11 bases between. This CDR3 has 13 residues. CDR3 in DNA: TGTGCCAGCAGAATAGCTTCGGCAGATACGCAGTATTTT. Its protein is CASRIASADTQYF.

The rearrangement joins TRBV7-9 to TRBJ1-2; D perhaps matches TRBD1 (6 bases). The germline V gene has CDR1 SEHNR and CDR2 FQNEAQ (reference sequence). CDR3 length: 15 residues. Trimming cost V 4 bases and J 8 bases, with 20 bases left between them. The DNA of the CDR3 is TGTGCCAGCAGCTCCCCCAACCCGGGGGGCTGGGGCTACACCTTC. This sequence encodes CASSSPNPGGWGYTF.

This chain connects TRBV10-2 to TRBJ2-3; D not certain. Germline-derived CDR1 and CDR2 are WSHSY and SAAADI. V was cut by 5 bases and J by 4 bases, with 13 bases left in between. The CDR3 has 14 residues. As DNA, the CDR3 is TGCGCCAGCAGTTATCGTGGAGAGGCAGATACGCAGTATTTT. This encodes CASSYRGEADTQYF.

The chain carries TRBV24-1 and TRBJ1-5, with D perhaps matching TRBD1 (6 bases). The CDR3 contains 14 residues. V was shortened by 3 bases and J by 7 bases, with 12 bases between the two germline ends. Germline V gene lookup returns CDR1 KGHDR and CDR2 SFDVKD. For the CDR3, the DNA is TGTGCCACCAGTGATGGGGGCGAGGAGCAGCCCCAGCATTTT. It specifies CATSDGGEEQPQHF.

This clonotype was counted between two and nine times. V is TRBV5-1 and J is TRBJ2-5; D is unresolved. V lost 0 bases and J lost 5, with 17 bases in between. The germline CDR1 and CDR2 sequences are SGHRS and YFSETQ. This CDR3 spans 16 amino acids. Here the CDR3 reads CASSLEAGPSRETQYF. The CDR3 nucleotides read TGCGCCAGCAGCTTGGAGGCAGGCCCCTCGAGGGAGACCCAGTACTTC.

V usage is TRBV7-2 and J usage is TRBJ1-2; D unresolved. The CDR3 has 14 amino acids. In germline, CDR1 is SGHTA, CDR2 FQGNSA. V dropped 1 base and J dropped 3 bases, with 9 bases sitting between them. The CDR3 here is CASSLETLYYGYTF. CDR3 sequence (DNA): TGTGCCAGCAGCTTAGAGACGCTATACTATGGCTACACCTTC.

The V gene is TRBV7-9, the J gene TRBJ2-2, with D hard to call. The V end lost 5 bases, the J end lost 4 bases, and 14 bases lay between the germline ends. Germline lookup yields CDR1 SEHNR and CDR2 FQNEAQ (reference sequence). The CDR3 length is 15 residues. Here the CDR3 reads CASSPQRLGTGELFF. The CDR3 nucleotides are TGTGCCAGCAGCCCCCAGAGGTTGGGCACCGGGGAGCTGTTTTTT.

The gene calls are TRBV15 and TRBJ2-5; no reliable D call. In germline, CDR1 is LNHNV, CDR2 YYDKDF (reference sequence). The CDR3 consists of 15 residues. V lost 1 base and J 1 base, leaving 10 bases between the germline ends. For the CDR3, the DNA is TGTGCCACCAGCAGAGGGCGGAGTCCCCAAGAGACCCAGTACTTC. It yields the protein CATSRGRSPQETQYF. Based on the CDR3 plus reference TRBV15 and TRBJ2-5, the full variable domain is DAMVIQNPRYQVTQFGKPVTLSCSQTLNHNVMYWYQQKSSQAPKLLFHYYDKDFNNEADTPDNFQSRRPNTSFCFLDIRSPGLGDTAMYLCATSRGRSPQETQYFGPGTRLLVL.

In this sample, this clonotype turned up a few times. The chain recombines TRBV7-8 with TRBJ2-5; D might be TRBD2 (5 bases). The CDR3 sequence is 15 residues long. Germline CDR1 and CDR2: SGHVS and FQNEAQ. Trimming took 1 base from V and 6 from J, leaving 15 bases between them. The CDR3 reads CASSLVDRRGKTQYF. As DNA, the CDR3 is TGTGCCAGCAGCTTAGTTGACCGCCGAGGGAAGACCCAGTACTTC.

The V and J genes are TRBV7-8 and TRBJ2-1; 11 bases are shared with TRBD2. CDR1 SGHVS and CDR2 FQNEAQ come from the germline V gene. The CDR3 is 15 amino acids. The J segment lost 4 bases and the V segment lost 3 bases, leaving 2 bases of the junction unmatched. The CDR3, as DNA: TGTGCCAGCAGCTTGAGACTAGCGGGATACAATGAGCAGTTCTTC. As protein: CASSLRLAGYNEQFF.

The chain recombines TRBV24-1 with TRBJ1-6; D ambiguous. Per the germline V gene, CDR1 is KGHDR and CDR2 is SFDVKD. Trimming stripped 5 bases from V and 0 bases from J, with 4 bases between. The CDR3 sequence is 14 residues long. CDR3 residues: CATSGSSYNSPLHF. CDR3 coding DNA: TGTGCCACCAGTGGGAGCTCCTATAATTCACCCCTCCACTTT.

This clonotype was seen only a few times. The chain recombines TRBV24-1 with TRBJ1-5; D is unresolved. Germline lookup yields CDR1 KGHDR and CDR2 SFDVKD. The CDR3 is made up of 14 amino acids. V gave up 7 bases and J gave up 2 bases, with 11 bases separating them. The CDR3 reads CATRQVVGNQPQHF. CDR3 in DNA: TGTGCCACCAGGCAGGTCGTAGGCAATCAGCCCCAGCATTTT.

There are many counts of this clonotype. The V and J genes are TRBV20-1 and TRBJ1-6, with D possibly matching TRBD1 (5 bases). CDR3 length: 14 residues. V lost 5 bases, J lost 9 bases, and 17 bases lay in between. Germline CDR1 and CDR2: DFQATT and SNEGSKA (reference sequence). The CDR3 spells CSAPFGQGFSPLHF. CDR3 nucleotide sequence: TGCAGTGCTCCATTTGGGCAGGGTTTTTCACCCCTCCACTTT.

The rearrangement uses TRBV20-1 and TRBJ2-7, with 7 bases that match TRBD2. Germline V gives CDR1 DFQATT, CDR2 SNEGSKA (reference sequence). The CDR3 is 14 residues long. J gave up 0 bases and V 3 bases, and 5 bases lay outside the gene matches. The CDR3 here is CSARDTSASYEQYF. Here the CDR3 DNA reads TGCAGTGCTAGGGACACTAGCGCCTCCTACGAGCAGTACTTC.

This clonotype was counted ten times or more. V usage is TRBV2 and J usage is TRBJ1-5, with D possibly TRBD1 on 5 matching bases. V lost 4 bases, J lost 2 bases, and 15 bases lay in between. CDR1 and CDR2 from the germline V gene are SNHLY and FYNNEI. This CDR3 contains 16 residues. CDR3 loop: CASSGRTRRRNQPQHF. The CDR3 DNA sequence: TGTGCCAGCAGTGGTCGGACACGCCGACGCAATCAGCCCCAGCATTTT.

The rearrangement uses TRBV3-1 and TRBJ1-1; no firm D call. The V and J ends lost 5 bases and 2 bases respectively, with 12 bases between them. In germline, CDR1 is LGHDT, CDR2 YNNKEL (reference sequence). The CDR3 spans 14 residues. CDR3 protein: CASSNSDGNTEAFF. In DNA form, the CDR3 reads TGTGCCAGCAGCAATTCGGACGGCAACACTGAAGCTTTCTTT.